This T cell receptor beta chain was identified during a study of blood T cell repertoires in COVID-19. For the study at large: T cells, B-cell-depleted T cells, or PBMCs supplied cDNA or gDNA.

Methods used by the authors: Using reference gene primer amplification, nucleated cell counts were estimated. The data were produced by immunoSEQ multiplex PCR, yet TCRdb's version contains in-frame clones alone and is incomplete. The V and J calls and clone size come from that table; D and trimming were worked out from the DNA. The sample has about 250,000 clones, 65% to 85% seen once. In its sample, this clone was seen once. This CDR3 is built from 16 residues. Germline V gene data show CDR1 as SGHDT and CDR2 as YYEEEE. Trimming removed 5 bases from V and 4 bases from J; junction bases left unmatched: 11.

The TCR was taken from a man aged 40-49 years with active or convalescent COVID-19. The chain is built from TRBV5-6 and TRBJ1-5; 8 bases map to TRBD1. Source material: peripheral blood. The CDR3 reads CASSGQGKRGNQPQHF. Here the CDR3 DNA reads TGTGCCAGCAGTGGACAGGGCAAGAGAGGGAATCAGCCCCAGCATTTT.